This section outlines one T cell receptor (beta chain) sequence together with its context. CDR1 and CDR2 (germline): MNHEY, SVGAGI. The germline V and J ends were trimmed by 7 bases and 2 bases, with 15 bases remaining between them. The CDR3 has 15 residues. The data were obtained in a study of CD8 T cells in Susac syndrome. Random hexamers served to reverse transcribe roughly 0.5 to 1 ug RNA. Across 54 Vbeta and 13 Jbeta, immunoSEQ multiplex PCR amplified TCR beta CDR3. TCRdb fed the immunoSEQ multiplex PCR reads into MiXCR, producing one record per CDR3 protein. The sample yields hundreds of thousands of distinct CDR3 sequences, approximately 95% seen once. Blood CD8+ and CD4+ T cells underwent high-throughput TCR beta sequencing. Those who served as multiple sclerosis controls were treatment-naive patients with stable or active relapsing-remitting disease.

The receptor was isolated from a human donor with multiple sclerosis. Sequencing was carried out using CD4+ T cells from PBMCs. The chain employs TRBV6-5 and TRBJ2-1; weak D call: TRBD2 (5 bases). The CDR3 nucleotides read TGTGCCAGCACGCGCCGTGGGCGGGCCTACAATGAGCAGTTCTTC. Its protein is CASTRRGRAYNEQFF.